In its sample, the clone carrying this T cell receptor (beta chain) was seen a few times. No antigen is known for it. The sample is drawn from a study of T cell repertoires in cytomegalovirus infection. Study-wide context: Both a matching HLA type and CMV infection were indicated by public TCR beta signatures. Points from the study as a whole: CMV-specific TCR beta clonotypes restricted by HLA-C were the ones dominating the ex vivo response.

CDR1 and CDR2 (germline): LGHNA, YSLEER. This CDR3 comprises 13 residues. The ends were cut back, 0 bases at V and 4 bases at J, with 7 bases in the middle. From the reads, TCRdb called clonotypes with MiXCR, one entry per CDR3 protein. The sample holds around 71,000 distinct CDR3 sequences; 40% are singletons and the top ten take about 92%. The sequence derives from a human donor in good health (CMV status not recorded). Some clones in this sample may be carry-over from other donors' samples. The sequenced sample was CD8+ T cells from cultured PBMCs, obtained from culture after CMV antigen stimulation. This rearrangement joins TRBV4-3 to TRBJ2-7, with D unresolved. The DNA for the CDR3 is TGCGCCAGCAGCCAAGATCATGGATACGAGCAGTACTTC. This sequence encodes CASSQDHGYEQYF.